This TCR beta chain was sequenced for a study of OX40 agonist ivuxolimab in advanced cancers. General study points: By week 6 at 0.1 to 3.0 mg/kg, blood CD4+ and CD8+ T cells had expanded clonally. Compared with CD4+, CD8+ T cells on average had more expanded clones. Nonresponders included some who also had low normalized T-cell clonal expansion. What antigens the expanded peripheral T cells recognized was never established.

Germline CDR1 is KGHSH and CDR2 is LQKENI. This CDR3 has 14 residues. Trimming removed 4 bases from V and 4 bases from J, with 10 bases in between. Concerning this clone: Its antigen is unidentified.

Only in-frame clones appear in the TCRdb table, and some are missing; sequencing was by immunoSEQ multiplex PCR. The table has about 63,000 clones, 80% to 90% seen once. The gene calls are TRBV18 and TRBJ2-2; the D is unclear. The receptor comes from an adult with an advanced solid tumor such as melanoma, head and neck, liver or kidney cancer. The sample consisted of CD4+ or CD8+ T cells sorted from blood, taken in a trial of the OX40 agonist ivuxolimab. The CDR3 spells CASSREQSTGELFF. CDR3 nucleotides: TGTGCCAGCTCACGCGAACAGAGCACCGGGGAGCTGTTTTTT.